The 11 T cell receptor beta chains given below trace back to one sample, sequenced in a study of T cells after yellow fever vaccination (dated by TCRdb to the late 2010s). The library relied on 5' RACE. Sequencing relied on an Illumina HiSeq 2500. TCRdb took the public reads, trimmed them with fastp at Q25, ran MiXCR for clone calling and kept in-frame beta chains. Records with the same CDR3 protein are collapsed into one entry carrying the most frequent genes and DNA. The sample yields hundreds of thousands of distinct CDR3 sequences; just over 20% were counted once. About 16% of the sample comes from the top ten. In light of the paper, this sample's treatment or condition label describes: live attenuated yellow fever vaccine strain. Here the sequenced sample was PBMCs, taken less than 25 days after the first yellow fever vaccination. These receptor sequences come from a young man who received the YFV17D yellow fever vaccine.

The V call is TRBV6-1, the J call TRBJ2-2; 9 nucleotides line up with TRBD1. CDR1 MNHNS and CDR2 SASEGT come from the germline V gene. Trimming removed 6 bases from V and 7 bases from J; junction bases left unmatched: 6. The CDR3 runs to 14 residues. The CDR3 bases are TGTGCCAGCAGCCGACAGGGGGTAATCGGGGAGCTGTTTTTT. Protein: CASSRQGVIGELFF.

This clonotype was seen more than once but under ten times. The J gene is TRBJ1-6, the V gene TRBV7-9, with D uncertain. The CDR3 consists of 15 residues. Trimming took 4 bases from V and 7 from J, leaving 14 bases between them. The germline gives CDR1 SEHNR, CDR2 FQNEAQ (reference sequence). The CDR3 DNA follows: TGTGCCAGCAGCTCCACAGCCTTCTTCAATTCACCCCTCCACTTT. It codes for CASSSTAFFNSPLHF.

CDR3 nucleotides: TGCGCCAGCACCCTTTCTCTTAGCACAGATACGCAGTATTTT. Amino acids: CASTLSLSTDTQYF. This chain connects TRBV5-1 to TRBJ2-3; no firm D call. CDR1 and CDR2 (germline): SGHRS, YFSETQ. The germline V and J ends were trimmed by 6 bases and 0 bases, with 11 bases remaining between them. The CDR3 covers 14 residues.

The rearrangement links TRBV12-3 or TRBV12-4 to TRBJ1-5; 7 positions match TRBD1. With 5 bases clipped from V and 4 bases from J, the junction kept 5 bases outside the gene matches. CDR3 length equals 14 residues. CDR3 in amino acids: CASSAGQVNQPQHF. CDR3 DNA: TGTGCCAGCAGTGCCGGACAGGTGAATCAGCCCCAGCATTTT.

This clonotype came up a few times. The gene calls are TRBV28 and TRBJ1-2; D not resolved. V lost 1 base and J 6 bases, leaving 9 bases between the germline ends. Germline V CDR1 and CDR2: MDHEN, SYDVKM. The CDR3 runs 13 residues. The CDR3 reads CASSLSRLDGYTF. In DNA, the CDR3 is TGTGCCAGCAGTTTATCCCGGCTAGATGGCTACACCTTC.

With respect to this clonotype: One end of the junction fails to match germline, which may point to a read error. The CDR3 spells CASSYISPLHF. CDR3 in DNA: TGTGCCAGCAGCTATATTTCACCCCTCCACTTT. This sequence joins TRBV2 and TRBJ1-6, with D hard to call. Germline V CDR1 and CDR2: SNHLY, FYNNEI. This CDR3 has 11 residues.

This clonotype was picked up a small number of times. The CDR3 bases are TGTGCCAGCAGTCCTACCCCAAGCTATGGCTACACCTTC. Amino acid sequence: CASSPTPSYGYTF. The J gene is TRBJ1-2, the V gene TRBV12-3 or TRBV12-4; D remains unclear. The CDR3 covers 13 residues. Trimming took off 5 bases at V and 4 bases at J, with 11 bases between the two ends.

The chain combines TRBV4-3 with TRBJ1-5; 8 positions agree with TRBD1. Looked up from germline, CDR1 is LGHNA and CDR2 is YSLEER. This CDR3 region has 15 residues. Trimming at V came to 0 bases and at J to 7 bases, leaving 5 bases not matched to a gene. CDR3 sequence reads: CASSQEAGGWQPQHF. The CDR3 nucleotides read TGCGCCAGCAGCCAAGAGGCAGGGGGCTGGCAGCCCCAGCATTTT.

The chain uses TRBV4-1 and TRBJ2-7, with 8 positions matching TRBD2. Germline assignment: CDR1 MGHRA and CDR2 YSYEKL. The CDR3 has 16 amino acids. The V gene end was trimmed by 1 base and the J gene end by 1 base; junction bases not matched to a gene: 6. The CDR3 sequence is CASSQAGGGRSYEQYF. The CDR3, as DNA: TGCGCCAGCAGCCAAGCGGGTGGCGGGAGGTCCTACGAGCAGTACTTC.

The rearrangement links TRBV20-1 to TRBJ2-3, with D perhaps TRBD1 (5 bases). The germline CDR1 and CDR2 sequences are DFQATT and SNEGSKA (reference sequence). The CDR3 length is 13 residues. V was clipped by 8 bases and J by 1 base, with 13 bases between them. The CDR3 region has the DNA TGCAGTCAGGGCGGTGTAGGCACAGATACGCAGTATTTT. This gives the protein CSQGGVGTDTQYF.

This clonotype came up many times. V gene TRBV11-2 combines with J gene TRBJ1-1; D is uncertain. The CDR3 covers 13 residues. CDR1 is SGHAT, CDR2 FQNNGV, per germline. V lost 0 bases, J lost 1 base, and 3 bases lay in between. The CDR3 reads CASSLDRNTEAFF. CDR3 bases: TGTGCCAGCAGCTTAGATCGGAACACTGAAGCTTTCTTT.